This entry lists 5 T cell receptor beta chains sequenced from one sample in a study of cytomegalovirus exposure and HLA in healthy donors. Primers: 60 Vbeta forward and 13 Jbeta reverse. Assay: immunoSEQ multiplex PCR; the TCRdb copy retains only in-frame clones and omits some. Here the sample spans 150,000 to 200,000 clones, around 80% being singletons. The sample comprised PBMCs. Receptors were obtained from a woman in her twenties or thirties in good health and CMV-seropositive.

V usage is TRBV9 and J usage is TRBJ2-2; D might be TRBD1 (5 bases). CDR3 size: 15 residues. V was pared by 0 bases and J by 3 bases, with 9 bases between. The germline CDR1 and CDR2 sequences are SGDLS and YYNGEE. CDR3 loop: CASSVGGSHTGELFF. The CDR3 DNA reads TGTGCCAGCAGCGTAGGGGGCTCCCACACCGGGGAGCTGTTTTTT.

In its sample, this clone was seen once. The V gene is TRBV7-7, the J gene TRBJ2-1; 7 nucleotides line up with TRBD2. The CDR3 contains 15 residues. Trimming cost V 5 bases and J 5 bases; bases outside gene matches: 9. Germline V gene sequence: CDR1 SSHAT, CDR2 FNYEAQ (reference sequence). In DNA form, the CDR3 reads TGTGCCAGCAGCCCGTGGGAGGGTAAGGACAATGAGCAGTTCTTC. Its protein product is CASSPWEGKDNEQFF.

DNA for the CDR3: TGTGCCAGCAGAGGAGGACAGGTGAGGAGCTACGAGCAGTACTTC. This gives the protein CASRGGQVRSYEQYF. The chain links TRBV11-2 to TRBJ2-7, with 7 bases matching TRBD1. The CDR3 is made up of 15 amino acids. Germline V CDR1 and CDR2: SGHAT, FQNNGV. With V trimmed by 6 bases and J by 3 bases, 11 bases remained unmatched.

The rearrangement joins TRBV9 to TRBJ1-1, with TRBD1 matching 9 bases. Per the germline V gene, CDR1 is SGDLS and CDR2 is YYNGEE. Unmatched junction bases numbered 6, after V lost 5 bases and J lost 1 base. The CDR3 covers 15 residues. CDR3 sequence (DNA): TGTGCCAGCAGTCCTACAGGGGGCACGAACACTGAAGCTTTCTTT. Translated, it gives CASSPTGGTNTEAFF.

The chain recombines TRBV9 with TRBJ1-2; 10 bases map to TRBD1. The CDR3 spans 15 residues. Germline values: CDR1 SGDLS, CDR2 YYNGEE. Unmatched junction bases numbered 8, after V lost 4 bases and J lost 5 bases. In DNA form, the CDR3 reads TGTGCCAGCAGCCCTTGGACAGGGGGGGTTTATGGCTACACCTTC. Protein: CASSPWTGGVYGYTF.